The present entry profiles one T cell receptor beta chain with its context. This table comes from immunoSEQ multiplex PCR, and its TCRdb copy is limited to in-frame clones, with some not included. The sample has 150,000 to 200,000 clones, 75% to 90% seen once. Participants' own reports of clinical history determined their cohort assignment. The germline V gene has CDR1 MGHRA and CDR2 YSYEKL. CDR3 length: 14 amino acids. V lost 3 bases and J lost 5; bases outside the gene matches: 5. The data stem from a study of blood T cell repertoires in COVID-19. The chain couples TRBV4-1 to TRBJ1-2; 8 nucleotides agree with TRBD1. Input material: PBMCs or T cells enriched from blood (not recorded which). The clonotype was recovered from a woman aged 60 to 75 who had recovered from COVID-19. The CDR3 DNA follows: TGCGCCAGCAGCCACCAGGGGGCAGAGTATGGCTACACCTTC. The encoded protein is CASSHQGAEYGYTF.